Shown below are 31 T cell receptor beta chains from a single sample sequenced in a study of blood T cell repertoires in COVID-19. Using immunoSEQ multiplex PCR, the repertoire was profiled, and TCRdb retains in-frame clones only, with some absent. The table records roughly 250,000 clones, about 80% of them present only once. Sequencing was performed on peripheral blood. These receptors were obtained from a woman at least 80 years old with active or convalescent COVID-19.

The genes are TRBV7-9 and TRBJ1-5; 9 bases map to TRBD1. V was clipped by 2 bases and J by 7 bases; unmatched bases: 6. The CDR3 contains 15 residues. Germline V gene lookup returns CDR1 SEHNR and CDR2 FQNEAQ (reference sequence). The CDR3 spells CASSLSGQGWQPQHF. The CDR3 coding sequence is TGTGCCAGCAGCTTATCTGGACAGGGGTGGCAGCCCCAGCATTTT.

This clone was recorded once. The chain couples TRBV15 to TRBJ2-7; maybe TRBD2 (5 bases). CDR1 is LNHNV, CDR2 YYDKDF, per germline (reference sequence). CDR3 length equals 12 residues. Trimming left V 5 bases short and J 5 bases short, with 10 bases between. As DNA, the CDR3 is TGTGCCACCAGCTTGGGTAGCGACGAGCAGTACTTC. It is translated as CATSLGSDEQYF.

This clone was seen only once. Here the CDR3 reads CASTRGWATEAFF. The CDR3 DNA reads TGTGCCAGCACCCGGGGGTGGGCCACTGAAGCTTTCTTT. The V gene is TRBV25-1, the J gene TRBJ1-1; D perhaps matches TRBD1 (5 bases). The CDR3 is 13 residues long. Trimming took 7 bases from V and 4 from J, leaving 13 bases between them. CDR1 is MGHDK and CDR2 is SYGVNS in the germline V gene. Based on the CDR3 plus reference TRBV25-1 and TRBJ1-1, the full variable domain is EADIYQTPRYLVIGTGKKITLECSQTMGHDKMYWYQQDPGMELHLIHYSYGVNSTEKGDLSSESTVSRIRTEHFPLTLESARPSHTSQYLCASTRGWATEAFFGQGTRLTVV.

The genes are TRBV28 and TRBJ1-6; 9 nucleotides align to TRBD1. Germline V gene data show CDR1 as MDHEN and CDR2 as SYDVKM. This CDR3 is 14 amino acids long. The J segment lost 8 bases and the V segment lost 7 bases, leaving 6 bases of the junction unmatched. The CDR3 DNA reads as TGTGCCAGCACCTTACAGGGGGCGTATTCACCCCTCCACTTT. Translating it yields CASTLQGAYSPLHF.

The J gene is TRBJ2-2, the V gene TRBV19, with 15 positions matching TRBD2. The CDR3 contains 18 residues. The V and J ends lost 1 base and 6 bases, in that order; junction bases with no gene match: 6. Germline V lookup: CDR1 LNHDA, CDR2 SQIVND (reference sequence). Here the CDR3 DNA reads TGTGCCAGTAGTATAGGCCCTGGACTAGCGGGAGGGTCCGGGGAGCTGTTTTTT. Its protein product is CASSIGPGLAGGSGELFF.

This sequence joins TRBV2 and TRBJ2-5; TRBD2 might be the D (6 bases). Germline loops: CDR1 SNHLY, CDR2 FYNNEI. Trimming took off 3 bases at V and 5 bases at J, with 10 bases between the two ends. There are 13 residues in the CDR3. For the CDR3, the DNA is TGTGCCAGCAGTGAGGCGCGGGGCGAGACCCAGTACTTC. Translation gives CASSEARGETQYF.

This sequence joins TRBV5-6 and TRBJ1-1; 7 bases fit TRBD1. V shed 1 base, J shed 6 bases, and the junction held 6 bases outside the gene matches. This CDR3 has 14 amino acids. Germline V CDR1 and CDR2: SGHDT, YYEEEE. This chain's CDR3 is CASSLRDRVPEAFF. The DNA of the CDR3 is TGTGCCAGCAGCTTGCGGGACAGAGTCCCTGAAGCTTTCTTT.

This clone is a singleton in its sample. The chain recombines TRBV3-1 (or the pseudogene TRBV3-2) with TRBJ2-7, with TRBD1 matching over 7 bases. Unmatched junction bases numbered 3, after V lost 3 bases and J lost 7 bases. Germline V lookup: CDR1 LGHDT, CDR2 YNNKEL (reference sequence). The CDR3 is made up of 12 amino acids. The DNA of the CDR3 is TGTGCCAGCAGCCATCGACAGGGAGAGCAGTACTTC. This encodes CASSHRQGEQYF.

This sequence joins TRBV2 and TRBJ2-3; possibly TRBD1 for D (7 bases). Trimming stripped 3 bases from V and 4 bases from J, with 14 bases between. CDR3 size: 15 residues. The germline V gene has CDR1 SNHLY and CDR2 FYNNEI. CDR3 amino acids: CASSDSRGVPDTQYF. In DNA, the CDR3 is TGTGCCAGCAGTGATTCCAGGGGGGTGCCAGATACGCAGTATTTT.

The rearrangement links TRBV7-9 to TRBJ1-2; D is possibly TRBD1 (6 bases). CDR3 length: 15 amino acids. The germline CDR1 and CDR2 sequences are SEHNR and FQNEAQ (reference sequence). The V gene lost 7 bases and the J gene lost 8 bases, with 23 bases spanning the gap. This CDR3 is CASTTRVGGADGYTF. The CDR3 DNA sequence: TGTGCCAGCACTACCCGGGTAGGGGGAGCGGACGGCTACACCTTC.

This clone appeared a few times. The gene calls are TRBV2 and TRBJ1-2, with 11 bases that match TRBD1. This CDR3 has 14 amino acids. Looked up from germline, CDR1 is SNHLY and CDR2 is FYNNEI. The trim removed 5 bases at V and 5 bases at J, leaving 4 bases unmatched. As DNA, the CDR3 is TGTGCCAGCAGTACCGGGACAGGGGGATATGGCTACACCTTC. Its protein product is CASSTGTGGYGYTF.

The CDR3 nucleotides are TGCGCCAGCAGCGCGACAGGAGACTCTGGAAACACCATATATTTT. Protein product: CASSATGDSGNTIYF. The chain combines TRBV5-1 with TRBJ1-3, with D possibly being TRBD1 (6 bases). Between the trimmed V and J ends, which lost 4 bases and 0 bases, there was a span of 11 bases. The CDR3 has 15 residues. CDR1 SGHRS and CDR2 YFSETQ come from the germline V gene.

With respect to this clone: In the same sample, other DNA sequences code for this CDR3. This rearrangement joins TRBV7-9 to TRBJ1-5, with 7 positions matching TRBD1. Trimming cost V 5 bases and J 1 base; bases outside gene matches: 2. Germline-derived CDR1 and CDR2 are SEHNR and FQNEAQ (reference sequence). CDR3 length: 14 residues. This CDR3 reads CASSLQGSNQPQHF. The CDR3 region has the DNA TGTGCCAGCAGCCTACAGGGGAGCAATCAGCCCCAGCATTTT.

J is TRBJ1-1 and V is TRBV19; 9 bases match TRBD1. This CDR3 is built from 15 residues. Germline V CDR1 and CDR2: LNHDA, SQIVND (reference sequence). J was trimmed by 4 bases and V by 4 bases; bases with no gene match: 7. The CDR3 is CASSTQQGAGTEAFF. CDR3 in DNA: TGTGCCAGTAGTACCCAACAGGGGGCGGGCACTGAAGCTTTCTTT. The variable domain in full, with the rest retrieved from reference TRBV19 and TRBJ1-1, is DGGITQSPKYLFRKEGQNVTLSCEQNLNHDAMYWYRQDPGQGLRLIYYSQIVNDFQKGDIAEGYSVSREKKESFPLTVTSAQKNPTAFYLCASSTQQGAGTEAFFGQGTRLTVV.

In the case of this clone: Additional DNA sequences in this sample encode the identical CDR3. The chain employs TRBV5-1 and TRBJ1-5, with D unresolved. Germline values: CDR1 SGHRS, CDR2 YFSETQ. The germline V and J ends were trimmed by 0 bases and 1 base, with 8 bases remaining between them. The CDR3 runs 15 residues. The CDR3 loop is CASSLDGDSNQPQHF. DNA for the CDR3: TGCGCCAGCAGCTTGGACGGAGACAGCAATCAGCCCCAGCATTTT.

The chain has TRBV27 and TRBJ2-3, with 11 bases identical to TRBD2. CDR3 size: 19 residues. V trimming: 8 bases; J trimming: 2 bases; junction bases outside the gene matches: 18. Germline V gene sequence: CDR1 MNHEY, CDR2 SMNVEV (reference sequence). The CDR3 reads CASHPGALAGAPFTDTQYF. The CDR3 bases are TGTGCCAGCCACCCCGGAGCACTAGCGGGAGCGCCCTTCACAGATACGCAGTATTTT.

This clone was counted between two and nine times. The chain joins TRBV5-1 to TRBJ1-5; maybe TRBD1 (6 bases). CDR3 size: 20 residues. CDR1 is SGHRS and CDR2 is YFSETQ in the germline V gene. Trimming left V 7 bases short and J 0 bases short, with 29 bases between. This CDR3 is CASLIIPLGHKRASNQPQHF. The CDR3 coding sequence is TGCGCCAGCCTCATCATACCTTTGGGACACAAAAGGGCTAGCAATCAGCCCCAGCATTTT.

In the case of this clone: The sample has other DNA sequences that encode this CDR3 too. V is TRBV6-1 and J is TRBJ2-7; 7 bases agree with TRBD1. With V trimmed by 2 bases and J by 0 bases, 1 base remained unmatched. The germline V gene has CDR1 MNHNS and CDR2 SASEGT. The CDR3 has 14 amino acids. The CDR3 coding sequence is TGTGCCAGCAGTGAACCAGGGGGCTCCTACGAGCAGTACTTC. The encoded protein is CASSEPGGSYEQYF.

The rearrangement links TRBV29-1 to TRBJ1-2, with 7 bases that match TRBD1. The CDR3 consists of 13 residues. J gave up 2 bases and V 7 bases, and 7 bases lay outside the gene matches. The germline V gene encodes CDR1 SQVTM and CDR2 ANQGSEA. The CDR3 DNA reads TGCAGCGCATCAACGGGACAGAACTATGGCTACACCTTC. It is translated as CSASTGQNYGYTF. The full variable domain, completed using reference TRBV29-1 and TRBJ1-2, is SAVISQKPSRDICQRGTSLTIQCQVDSQVTMMFWYRQQPGQSLTLIATANQGSEATYESGFVIDKFPISRPNLTFSTLTVSNMSPEDSSIYLCSASTGQNYGYTFGSGTRLTVV.

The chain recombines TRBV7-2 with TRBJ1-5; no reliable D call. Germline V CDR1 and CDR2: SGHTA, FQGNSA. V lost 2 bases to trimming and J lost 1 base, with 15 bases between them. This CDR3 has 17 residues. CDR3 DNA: TGTGCCAGCAGCTTAAGTTTCGGACTAGGGAGCAATCAGCCCCAGCATTTT. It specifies CASSLSFGLGSNQPQHF.

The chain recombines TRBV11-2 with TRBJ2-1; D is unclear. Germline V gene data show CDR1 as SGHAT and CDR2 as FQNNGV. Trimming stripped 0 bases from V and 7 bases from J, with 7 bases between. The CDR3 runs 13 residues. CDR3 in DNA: TGTGCCAGCAGCTTAGAGCCGGTAAATGAGCAGTTCTTC. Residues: CASSLEPVNEQFF.

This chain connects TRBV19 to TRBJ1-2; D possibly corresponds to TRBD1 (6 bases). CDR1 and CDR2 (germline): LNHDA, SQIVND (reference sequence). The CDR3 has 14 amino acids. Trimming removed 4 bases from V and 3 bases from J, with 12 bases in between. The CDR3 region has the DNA TGTGCCAGTAGTACTTCCAGGGGCGACTATGGCTACACCTTC. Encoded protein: CASSTSRGDYGYTF.

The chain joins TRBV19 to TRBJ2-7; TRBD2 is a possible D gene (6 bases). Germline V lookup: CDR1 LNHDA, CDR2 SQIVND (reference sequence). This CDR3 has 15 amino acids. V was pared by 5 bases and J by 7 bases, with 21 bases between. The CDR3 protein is CASSPTRGAVEEQYF. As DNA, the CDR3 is TGTGCCAGTAGTCCTACTCGCGGGGCAGTGGAGGAGCAGTACTTC.

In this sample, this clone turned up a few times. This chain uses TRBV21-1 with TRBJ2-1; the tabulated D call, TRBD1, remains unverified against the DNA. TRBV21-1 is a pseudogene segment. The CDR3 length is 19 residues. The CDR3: CASSTTGGLLFARYNEQFF. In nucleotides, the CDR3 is TGTGCCAGCAGTACAACAGGGGGCCTGTTATTCGCGCGATACAATGAGCAGTTCTTC.

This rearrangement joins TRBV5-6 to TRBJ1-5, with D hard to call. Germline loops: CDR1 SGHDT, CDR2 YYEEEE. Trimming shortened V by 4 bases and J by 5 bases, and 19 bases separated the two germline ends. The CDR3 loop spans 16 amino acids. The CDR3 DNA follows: TGTGCCAGCAGCCCCCGCCCCACTGACAACTATCAGCCCCAGCATTTT. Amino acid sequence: CASSPRPTDNYQPQHF.

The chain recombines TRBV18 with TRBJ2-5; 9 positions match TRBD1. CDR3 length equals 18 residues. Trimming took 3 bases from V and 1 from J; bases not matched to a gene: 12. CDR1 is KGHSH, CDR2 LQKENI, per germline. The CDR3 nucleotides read TGTGCCAGCTCACCGCCGGTCGGGACAGGGTTTGGCCAAGAGACCCAGTACTTC. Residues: CASSPPVGTGFGQETQYF.

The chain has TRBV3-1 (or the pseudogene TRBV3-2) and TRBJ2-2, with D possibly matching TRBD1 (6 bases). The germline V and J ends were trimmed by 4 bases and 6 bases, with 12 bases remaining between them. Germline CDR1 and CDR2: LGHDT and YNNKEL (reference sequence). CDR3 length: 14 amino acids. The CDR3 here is CASSPQQGPGELFF. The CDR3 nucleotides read TGTGCCAGCAGCCCCCAACAGGGTCCCGGGGAGCTGTTTTTT.

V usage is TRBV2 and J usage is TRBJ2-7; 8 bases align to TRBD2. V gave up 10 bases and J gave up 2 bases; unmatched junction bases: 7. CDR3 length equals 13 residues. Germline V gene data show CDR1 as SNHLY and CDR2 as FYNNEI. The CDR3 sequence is CATGGGSTYEQYF. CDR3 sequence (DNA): TGTGCCACCGGGGGGGGATCTACCTACGAGCAGTACTTC.

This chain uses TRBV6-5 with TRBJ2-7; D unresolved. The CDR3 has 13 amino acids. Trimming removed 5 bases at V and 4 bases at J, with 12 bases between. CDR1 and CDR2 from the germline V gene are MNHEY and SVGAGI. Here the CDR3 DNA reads TGTGCCAGCAGTCCATCTAGAGCTTACGAGCAGTACTTC. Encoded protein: CASSPSRAYEQYF.

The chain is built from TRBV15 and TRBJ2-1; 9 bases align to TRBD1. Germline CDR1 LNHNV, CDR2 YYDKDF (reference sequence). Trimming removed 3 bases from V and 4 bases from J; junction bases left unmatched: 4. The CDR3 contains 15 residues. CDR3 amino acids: CATSRMTGGYNEQFF. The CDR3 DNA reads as TGTGCCACCAGCAGGATGACAGGGGGTTACAATGAGCAGTTCTTC.

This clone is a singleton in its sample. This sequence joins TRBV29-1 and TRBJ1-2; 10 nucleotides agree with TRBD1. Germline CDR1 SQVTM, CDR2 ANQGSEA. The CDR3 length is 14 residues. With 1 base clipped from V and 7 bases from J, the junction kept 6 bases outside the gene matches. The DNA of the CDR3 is TGCAGCGTTGAAGCCGGGACAGGGGTTAGTGGCTACACCTTC. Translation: CSVEAGTGVSGYTF.